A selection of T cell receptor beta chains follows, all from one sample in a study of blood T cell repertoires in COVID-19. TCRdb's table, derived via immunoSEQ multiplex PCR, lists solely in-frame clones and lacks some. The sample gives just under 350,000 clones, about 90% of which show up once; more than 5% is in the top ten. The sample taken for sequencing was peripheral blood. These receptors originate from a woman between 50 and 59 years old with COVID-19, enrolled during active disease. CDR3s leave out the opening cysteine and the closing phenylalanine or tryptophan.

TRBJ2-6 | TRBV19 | ASSKYTGAVVSGANVLT
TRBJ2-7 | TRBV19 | ASSAAGTLYEQY
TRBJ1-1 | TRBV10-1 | ASSESTGGLMNTEAF
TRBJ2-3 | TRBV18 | ASSPLAGVQLTDTQY
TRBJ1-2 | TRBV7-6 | ASSQEAGGLGGYGYT
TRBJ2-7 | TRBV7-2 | ASSLGTTSGSSYEQY
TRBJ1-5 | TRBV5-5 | ASRGQGNNQPQH
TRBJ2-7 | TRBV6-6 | ASSYWGQAYEQY
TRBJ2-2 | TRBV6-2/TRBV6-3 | ASSKLAGGPDTGELF
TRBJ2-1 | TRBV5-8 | ASSLRGGVLYNEQF
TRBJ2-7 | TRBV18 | ASSTTRDNYEQY
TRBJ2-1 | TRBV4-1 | ASSQEAGLVYNEQF
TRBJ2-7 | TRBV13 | ASSVRHSHEQY
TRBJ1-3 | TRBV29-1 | SVEEIGAGNTIY
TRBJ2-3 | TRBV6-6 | ASSYSQSTDTQY